This T cell receptor beta chain was documented in a study of T cells in localized non-small cell lung cancer. Study findings and constraints: The appearance of a median approximately 55 of the top 100 tumor clones was seen in adjacent lung. Prolonged overall survival went with higher T cell density in the blood. Sequencing was restricted to one tumor region; therefore, heterogeneity remains possible.

Germline CDR1 is LNHDA and CDR2 is SQIVND (reference sequence). The CDR3 contains 16 residues. V was pared by 8 bases and J by 5 bases, with 21 bases between. In regard to this clone: Its antigen remains unknown.

TCRdb's table, derived via immunoSEQ multiplex PCR, lists solely in-frame clones and lacks some. Counted here are about 74,000 clones, approximately 84% occurring once; the ten biggest clones make up 1.3%. The receptor was isolated from a female donor at least 60 years old with stage I lung adenocarcinoma. This material consisted of peripheral blood, taken before any cancer treatment. V usage is TRBV19 and J usage is TRBJ2-2, with D tentatively TRBD2 (5 bases). The CDR3 DNA follows: TGTGCCAGTCGGAGCGGCGAGGCAGGAAGGACCGGGGAGCTGTTTTTT. Translation: CASRSGEAGRTGELFF.